This TCR beta chain originates from a study of siplizumab effects on memory and regulatory T cells. The CDR3 runs to 16 residues. The J segment lost 5 bases and the V segment lost 1 base, leaving 10 bases of the junction unmatched. Germline assignment: CDR1 LNHDA and CDR2 SQIVND (reference sequence). Overall study results and limits: Mappable alloreactive CD4+ clones were on average about 62% Treg-derived with siplizumab, under 30% in controls. Naive T cells appeared more diverse than memory cells and seemed to be major alloresponse contributors.

Produced via immunoSEQ multiplex PCR; TCRdb's table is partial and in-frame only. Of tens of thousands of clones in the sample, 95% to 97% were seen once. This clone appeared a single time. Its antigen is not identified. The chain recombines TRBV19 with TRBJ2-7, with 8 bases that match TRBD1. Input material: naive CD4+ T cells sorted from blood. The sequence came from a human donor in good health. CDR3 DNA: TGTGCCAGTAGTATAGTACCAGGGGGCGAAATCGACGAGCAGTACTTC. Protein product: CASSIVPGGEIDEQYF.